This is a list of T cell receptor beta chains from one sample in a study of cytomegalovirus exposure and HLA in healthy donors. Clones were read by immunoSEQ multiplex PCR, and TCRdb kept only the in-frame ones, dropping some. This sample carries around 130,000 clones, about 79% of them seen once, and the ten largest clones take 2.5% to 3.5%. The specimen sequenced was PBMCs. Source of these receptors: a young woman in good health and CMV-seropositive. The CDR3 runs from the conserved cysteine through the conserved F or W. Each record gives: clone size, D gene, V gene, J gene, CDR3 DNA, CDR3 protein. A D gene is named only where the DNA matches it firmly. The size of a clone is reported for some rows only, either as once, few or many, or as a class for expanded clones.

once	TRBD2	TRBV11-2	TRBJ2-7	TGTGCCAGCAGCTCACTCCGGACTAGCGGGGGGACCTACGAGCAGTACTTC	CASSSLRTSGGTYEQYF
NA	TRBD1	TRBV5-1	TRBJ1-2	TGCGCCAGCAGCCTAAGGACAGGGACGAACTATGGCTACACCTTC	CASSLRTGTNYGYTF
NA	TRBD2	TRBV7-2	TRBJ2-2	TGTGCCAGCAGCTTAGATCTAGCGGGGGCCGGGGAGCTGTTTTTT	CASSLDLAGAGELFF
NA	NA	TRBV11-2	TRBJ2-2	TGTGCCAGCAGCTTAGAGCGGGGAGACACCGGGGAGCTGTTTTTT	CASSLERGDTGELFF
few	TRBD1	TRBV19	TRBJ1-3	TGTGCCAGTAGTACCGGAGGGGGCGGAAACACCATATATTTT	CASSTGGGGNTIYF
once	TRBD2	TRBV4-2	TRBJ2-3	TGTGCCAGCAGCCAAGGACTAGCGGGGAGCACAGATACGCAGTATTTT	CASSQGLAGSTDTQYF
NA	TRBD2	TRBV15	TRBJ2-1	TGTGCCACCAGCAGAGAGGCCAGCGGGGTCTCCTACAATGAGCAGTTCTTC	CATSREASGVSYNEQFF
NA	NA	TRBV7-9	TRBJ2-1	TGTGCCAGCAGCCCGCGGACAGACTACAATGAGCAGTTCTTC	CASSPRTDYNEQFF
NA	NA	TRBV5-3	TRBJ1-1	TGTGCCAGAAGCTCTCCTACGACACGGACGGGGAGGGGGACTGAAGCTTTCTTT	CARSSPTTRTGRGTEAFF
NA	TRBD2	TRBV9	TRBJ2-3	TGTGCCAGCAGTGAAAGAACCGGGACTAGATTTAACGAGGTTCCGCAGTATTTT	CASSERTGTRFNEVPQYF
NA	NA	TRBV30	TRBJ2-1	TGTGCCTGGAGTTCGGTAGCTCCTCCTAATGAGCAGTTCTTC	CAWSSVAPPNEQFF
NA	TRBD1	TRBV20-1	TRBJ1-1	TGCAGTGCCCAGGGGGCTAACTTT	CSAQGANF
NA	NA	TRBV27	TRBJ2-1	TGTGCCAGCAGTTTATTAGTTGGAGGCAATGAGCAGTTCTTC	CASSLLVGGNEQFF
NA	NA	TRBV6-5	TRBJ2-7	TGTGCCAGCAGTTACTCTGAGAGGGGGAGCTCCTACGAGCAGTACTTC	CASSYSERGSSYEQYF
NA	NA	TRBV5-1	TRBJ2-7	TGCGCCAGCAGCTTGTCTGGGGCCTACGAGCAGTACTTC	CASSLSGAYEQYF
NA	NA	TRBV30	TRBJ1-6	TGTGCCTGGAGGCAAGCCCGCTCGGCCCTCCACTTT	CAWRQARSALHF
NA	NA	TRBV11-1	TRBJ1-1	TGTGCCAGCAGCTTAGGCGTCAGGTTTCAACCCGCTGCTTTCTTT	CASSLGVRFQPAAFF
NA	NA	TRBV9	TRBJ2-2	TGTGCCAGCAGCGTAATCGGCGGGACCGGGGAGCTGTTTTTT	CASSVIGGTGELFF
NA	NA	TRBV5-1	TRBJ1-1	TGCGCCAGCAGCCTAGGATGGGGCCAGCAGAACACTGAAGCTTTCTTT	CASSLGWGQQNTEAFF
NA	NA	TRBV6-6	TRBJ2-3	TGTGCCAGCAGTTACCAGTCCACAGATACGCAGTATTTT	CASSYQSTDTQYF
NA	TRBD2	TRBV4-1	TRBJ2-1	TGCGCCAGCAGCCAAGATACTAGCGGGGGCTCGTACAATGAGCAGTTCTTC	CASSQDTSGGSYNEQFF
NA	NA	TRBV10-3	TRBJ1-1	TGTGCCTCATGTACGGAGGTGAACACTGAAGCTTTCTTT	CASCTEVNTEAFF